This is a list of T cell receptor beta chains from one sample in a study of shared clonotypes between healthy human individuals. Generated by immunoSEQ multiplex PCR, the TCRdb table keeps only in-frame clones and is missing some. This table holds around 2.5 million clones, approximately 93% found once. Sequencing was done on a sample of naive CD4+ T cells from PBMCs. The receptors were sampled from a man between 18 and 29 years old in good health. Some clones in this sample may be carry-over from other donors' samples. CDR3s include the opening cysteine and the closing phenylalanine or tryptophan. Fields, in order: J gene, V gene, D gene, clone size, CDR3 protein, CDR3 DNA. D genes are given only for firm matches. The listing skips clone size in some rows; elsewhere it reads once, few, many or a size class.

TRBJ2-7 | TRBV10-3 | TRBD1 | - | CAIRYGTGGYEQYF | TGTGCCATCAGATACGGGACAGGGGGCTACGAGCAGTACTTC
TRBJ2-3 | TRBV7-3 | - | - | CASSLTRRTGDTQYF | TGTGCCAGCAGCTTAACCCGTCGGACGGGGGATACGCAGTATTTT
TRBJ2-7 | TRBV4-1 | - | once | CASSQAKGLSSYEQYF | TGCGCCAGCAGCCAAGCAAAGGGCTTGAGCTCCTACGAGCAGTACTTC
TRBJ2-5 | TRBV29-1 | - | - | CSVERSPQETQYF | TGCAGCGTTGAAAGGTCCCCTCAAGAGACCCAGTACTTC
TRBJ1-2 | TRBV28 | - | - | CASGKLDSLYTF | TGTGCCAGCGGTAAACTCGACAGCCTCTACACCTTC
TRBJ1-4 | TRBV5-1 | TRBD1 | once | CASSQGATGEKLFF | TGCGCCAGCAGCCAGGGGGCCACGGGTGAAAAACTGTTTTTT
TRBJ1-2 | TRBV5-1 | TRBD1 | - | CASSLRTGLYYGYTF | TGCGCCAGCAGCCTACGGACAGGGCTCTACTATGGCTACACCTTC
TRBJ1-3 | TRBV9 | - | - | CASSLVGGNTIYF | TGTGCCAGCAGCCTTGTGGGGGGAAACACCATATATTTT
TRBJ1-5 | TRBV27 | - | - | CASSSPSSNQPQHF | TGTGCCAGCAGTTCGCCCTCGAGCAATCAGCCCCAGCATTTT
TRBJ2-1 | TRBV27 | - | - | CASSWSRRGNEQFF | TGTGCCAGCAGTTGGTCGAGGAGGGGCAATGAGCAGTTCTTC
TRBJ1-1 | TRBV29-1 | - | - | CTYRRGSAVPDTEAFF | TGCACCTATAGAAGGGGGTCAGCGGTTCCGGACACTGAAGCTTTCTTT
TRBJ1-5 | TRBV28 | - | - | CASSLVAGYRPQHF | TGTGCCAGCAGTTTAGTCGCAGGGTACCGGCCCCAGCATTTT
TRBJ2-2 | TRBV5-4 | - | once | CASSLGSATGELFF | TGTGCCAGCAGCTTGGGAAGCGCCACCGGGGAGCTGTTTTTT
TRBJ2-7 | TRBV28 | - | - | CASSSGTRDGQYF | TGTGCCAGCAGTTCGGGGACACGGGACGGGCAGTACTTC
TRBJ2-7 | TRBV6-5 | TRBD1 | - | CASSYSSLGQGWEQYF | TGTGCCAGCAGTTACTCGAGCCTAGGACAGGGGTGGGAGCAGTACTTC
TRBJ1-4 | TRBV28 | TRBD1 | - | CASSFMGQEGKLFF | TGTGCCAGCAGTTTTATGGGACAGGAGGGGAAACTGTTTTTT
TRBJ1-2 | TRBV7-2 | TRBD1 | - | CASRRQGRRNYGYTF | TGTGCCAGCAGGCGACAGGGGCGCCGTAACTATGGCTACACCTTC
TRBJ2-7 | TRBV14 | - | - | CASSQDSAPVEDF | TGTGCCAGCAGCCAAGATAGCGCTCCGGTCGAGGACTTC
TRBJ1-4 | TRBV19 | - | - | CASRRSGSPTANEKLFF | TGTGCCAGTAGGCGATCAGGTTCCCCGACCGCTAATGAAAAACTGTTTTTT
TRBJ2-1 | TRBV28 | TRBD2 | - | CASNELAGVGNEQFF | TGTGCCAGCAATGAACTAGCGGGAGTTGGGAATGAGCAGTTCTTC
TRBJ1-2 | TRBV28 | - | - | CASSVSPSLYGYTF | TGTGCCAGCAGTGTTAGTCCCAGTCTCTATGGCTACACCTTC
TRBJ2-7 | TRBV7-6 | TRBD1 | - | CASSSRSGQGDEQYF | TGTGCCAGCAGCTCCCGGTCGGGACAGGGCGACGAGCAGTACTTC
TRBJ2-7 | TRBV6-5 | - | - | CASSPEAGLYEQYF | TGTGCCAGCAGCCCCGAGGCCGGGCTCTACGAGCAGTACTTC
TRBJ2-3 | TRBV5-1 | - | once | CASSPRPGRSSDTQYF | TGCGCCAGCAGCCCGCGACCGGGCCGCTCCTCAGATACGCAGTATTTT
TRBJ2-5 | TRBV18 | - | - | CASSLYRDQETQYF | TGTGCCAGCTCACTCTACAGAGACCAAGAGACCCAGTACTTC
TRBJ1-4 | TRBV5-1 | TRBD1 | - | CASSNRNRGGEKLFF | TGCGCCAGCAGCAATAGAAACAGGGGCGGTGAAAAACTGTTTTTT
TRBJ2-1 | TRBV5-5 | TRBD1 | - | CASSLTGGNEQFF | TGTGCCAGCAGCCTAACAGGGGGGAATGAGCAGTTCTTC
TRBJ2-7 | TRBV7-8 | - | - | CASSLDRNRREQYF | TGTGCCAGCAGCTTAGATAGAAACAGGAGGGAGCAGTACTTC
TRBJ2-7 | TRBV18 | TRBD1 | once | CASSRQGDEQYF | TGTGCCAGCTCGCGACAGGGGGACGAGCAGTACTTC
TRBJ2-1 | TRBV6-1 | TRBD1 | - | CASSEWGGTGSNNEQFF | TGTGCCAGCAGTGAATGGGGCGGGACAGGGTCCAACAATGAGCAGTTCTTC
TRBJ1-2 | TRBV4-3 | - | - | CASSQSGRNYGYTF | TGCGCCAGCAGCCAATCAGGGCGTAACTATGGCTACACCTTC
TRBJ1-2 | TRBV7-9 | TRBD1 | - | CASRPGTGGMANYGYTF | TGTGCCAGCAGACCTGGGACAGGGGGTATGGCTAACTATGGCTACACCTTC
TRBJ2-3 | TRBV15 | TRBD2 | - | CATSREAGLTDTQYF | TGTGCCACCAGCAGGGAAGCGGGACTCACAGATACGCAGTATTTT
TRBJ1-1 | TRBV11-1 | - | - | CASSPNSRVEAFF | TGTGCCAGCAGTCCGAACAGCCGGGTTGAAGCTTTCTTT
TRBJ2-5 | TRBV18 | - | - | CASSPSVGSWETQYF | TGTGCCAGCTCACCGAGTGTAGGGTCGTGGGAGACCCAGTACTTC
TRBJ2-5 | TRBV7-9 | TRBD1 | - | CASSYGQGGGETQYF | TGTGCCAGCAGCTACGGACAGGGCGGAGGAGAGACCCAGTACTTC
TRBJ1-1 | TRBV5-4 | TRBD1 | - | CASSSNRGKVNAEAFF | TGTGCCAGCAGCTCCAACAGGGGGAAGGTGAACGCTGAAGCTTTCTTT
TRBJ2-2 | TRBV7-3 | TRBD1 | - | CASSTPGQDNTGELFF | TGTGCCAGCAGCACCCCGGGACAGGATAACACCGGGGAGCTGTTTTTT
TRBJ2-1 | TRBV6-6 | TRBD1 | once | CASSSPRTGEQFF | TGTGCCAGCAGTTCTCCCCGGACAGGTGAGCAGTTCTTC
TRBJ2-7 | TRBV28 | - | once | CASSLLSIPGYEQYF | TGTGCCAGCAGTTTACTGTCGATACCGGGCTACGAGCAGTACTTC
TRBJ2-3 | TRBV5-6 | TRBD2 | - | CASSLLAGVRDTQYF | TGTGCCAGCAGCTTGTTAGCGGGAGTGAGGGATACGCAGTATTTT
TRBJ2-7 | TRBV6-4 | - | - | CASSESSLRSYEQYF | TGTGCCAGCAGTGAGAGTTCGTTGCGGAGCTACGAGCAGTACTTC
TRBJ1-2 | TRBV25-1 | - | - | CASSEQGPNYGYTF | TGTGCCAGCAGTGAACAGGGGCCGAACTATGGCTACACCTTC
TRBJ2-7 | TRBV6-6 | - | - | CASSYGATYEQYF | TGTGCCAGCAGTTACGGGGCTACCTACGAGCAGTACTTC
TRBJ1-1 | TRBV7-8 | - | once | CASSKGGLYTEAFF | TGTGCCAGCAGTAAAGGGGGTTTATACACTGAAGCTTTCTTT
TRBJ1-4 | TRBV30 | - | - | CAWGPRPNEKLFF | TGTGCCTGGGGGCCGCGGCCTAATGAAAAACTGTTTTTT
TRBJ1-1 | TRBV5-1 | - | - | CASSATGANTEAFF | TGCGCCAGCAGCGCGACAGGTGCGAACACTGAAGCTTTCTTT
TRBJ1-6 | TRBV28 | TRBD1 | - | CASTGTGGDDNSPLHF | TGTGCCAGTACCGGGACAGGGGGAGATGACAATTCACCCCTCCACTTT
TRBJ2-7 | TRBV28 | TRBD1 | - | CASIEDRESEQYF | TGTGCCAGCATTGAGGACAGGGAGAGCGAGCAGTACTTC
TRBJ1-1 | TRBV7-3 | TRBD1 | few | CASSLMVRDRNTEAFF | TGTGCCAGCAGCTTAATGGTGCGGGACAGGAACACTGAAGCTTTCTTT
TRBJ1-5 | TRBV2 | - | - | CASSESFTSRPQHF | TGTGCCAGCAGTGAATCGTTCACTAGCCGGCCCCAGCATTTT